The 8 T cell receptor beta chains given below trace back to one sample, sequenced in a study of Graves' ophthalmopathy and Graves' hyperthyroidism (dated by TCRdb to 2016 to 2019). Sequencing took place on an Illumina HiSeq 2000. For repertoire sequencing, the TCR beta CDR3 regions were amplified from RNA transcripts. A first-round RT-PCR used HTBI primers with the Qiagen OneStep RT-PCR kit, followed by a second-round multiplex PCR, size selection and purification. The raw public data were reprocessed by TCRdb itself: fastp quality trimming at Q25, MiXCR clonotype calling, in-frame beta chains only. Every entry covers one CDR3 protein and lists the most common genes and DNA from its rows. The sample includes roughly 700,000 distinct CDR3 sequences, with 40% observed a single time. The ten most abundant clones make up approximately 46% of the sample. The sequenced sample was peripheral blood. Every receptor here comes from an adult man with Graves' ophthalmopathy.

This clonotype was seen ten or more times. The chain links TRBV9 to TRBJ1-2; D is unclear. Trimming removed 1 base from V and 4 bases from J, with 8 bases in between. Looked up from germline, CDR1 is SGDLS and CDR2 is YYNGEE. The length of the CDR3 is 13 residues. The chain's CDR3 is CASSVSRSYGYTF. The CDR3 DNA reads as TGTGCCAGCAGCGTATCCCGGAGCTATGGCTACACCTTC.

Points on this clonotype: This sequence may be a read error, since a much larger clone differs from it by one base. The CDR3: CSVEGGDRVVYEQYF. The CDR3 nucleotides read TGCAGCGTTGAAGGGGGGGACAGGGTGGTCTACGAGCAGTACTTC. This rearrangement joins TRBV29-1 to TRBJ2-7; 9 bases map to TRBD1. Germline CDR1 is SQVTM and CDR2 is ANQGSEA. The CDR3 extends over 15 amino acids. The trim removed 1 base at V and 3 bases at J, leaving 7 bases unmatched.

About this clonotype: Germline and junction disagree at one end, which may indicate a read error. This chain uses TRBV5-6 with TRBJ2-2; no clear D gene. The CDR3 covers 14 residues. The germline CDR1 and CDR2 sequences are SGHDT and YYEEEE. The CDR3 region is CASSLGRNTRELFF. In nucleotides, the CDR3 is TGTGCCAGCAGCTTGGGACGCAACACCAGGGAGCTGTTTTTT. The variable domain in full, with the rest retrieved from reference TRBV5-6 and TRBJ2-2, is DAGVTQSPTHLIKTRGQQVTLRCSPKSGHDTVSWYQQALGQGPQFIFQYYEEEERQRGNFPDRFSGHQFPNYSSELNVNALLLGDSALYLCASSLGRNTRELFFGEGSRLTVL.

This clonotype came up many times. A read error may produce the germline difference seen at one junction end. This CDR3 is CGSGTATGNTIYF. The DNA for the CDR3 is TGTGGCAGTGGGACAGCGACTGGAAACACCATATATTTT. The gene calls are TRBV19 and TRBJ1-3; 7 bases line up with TRBD1. The CDR3 is 13 residues long. Germline assignment: CDR1 LNHDA and CDR2 SQIVND (reference sequence).

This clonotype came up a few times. The CDR3 nucleotides are TGTGCCAGTAGTATCTTGGTAGGGGCCGGGGCCAACGTCCTGACTTTC. This sequence encodes CASSILVGAGANVLTF. The chain has TRBV19 and TRBJ2-6, with a possible D match to TRBD1 (5 bases). Trimming took 3 bases from V and 4 from J, leaving 13 bases between them. Germline V gives CDR1 LNHDA, CDR2 SQIVND (reference sequence). The CDR3 sequence is 16 residues long.

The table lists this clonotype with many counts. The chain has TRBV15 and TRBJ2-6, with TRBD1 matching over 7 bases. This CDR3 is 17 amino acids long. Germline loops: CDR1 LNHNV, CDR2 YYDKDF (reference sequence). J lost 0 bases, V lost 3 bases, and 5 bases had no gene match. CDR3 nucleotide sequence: TGTGCCACCAGCAGGGACAGGTCTGACTCTGGGGCCAACGTCCTGACTTTC. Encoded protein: CATSRDRSDSGANVLTF.

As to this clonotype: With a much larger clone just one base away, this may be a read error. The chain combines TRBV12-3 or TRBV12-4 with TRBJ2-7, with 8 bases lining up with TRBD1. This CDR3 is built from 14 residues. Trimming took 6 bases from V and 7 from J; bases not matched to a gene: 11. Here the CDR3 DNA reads TGTGCCAGCAGCCCGGGACAGGCTAGTCAAGAGCAGTACTTC. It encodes CASSPGQASQEQYF.

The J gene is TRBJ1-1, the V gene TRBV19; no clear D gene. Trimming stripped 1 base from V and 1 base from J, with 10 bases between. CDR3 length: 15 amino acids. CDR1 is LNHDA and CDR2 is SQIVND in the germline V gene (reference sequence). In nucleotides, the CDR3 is TGTGCCAGTAGTATAGTCAGAATAACGAACACTGAAGCTTTCTTT. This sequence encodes CASSIVRITNTEAFF. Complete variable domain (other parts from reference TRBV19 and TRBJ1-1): DGGITQSPKYLFRKEGQNVTLSCEQNLNHDAMYWYRQDPGQGLRLIYYSQIVNDFQKGDIAEGYSVSREKKESFPLTVTSAQKNPTAFYLCASSIVRITNTEAFFGQGTRLTVV.